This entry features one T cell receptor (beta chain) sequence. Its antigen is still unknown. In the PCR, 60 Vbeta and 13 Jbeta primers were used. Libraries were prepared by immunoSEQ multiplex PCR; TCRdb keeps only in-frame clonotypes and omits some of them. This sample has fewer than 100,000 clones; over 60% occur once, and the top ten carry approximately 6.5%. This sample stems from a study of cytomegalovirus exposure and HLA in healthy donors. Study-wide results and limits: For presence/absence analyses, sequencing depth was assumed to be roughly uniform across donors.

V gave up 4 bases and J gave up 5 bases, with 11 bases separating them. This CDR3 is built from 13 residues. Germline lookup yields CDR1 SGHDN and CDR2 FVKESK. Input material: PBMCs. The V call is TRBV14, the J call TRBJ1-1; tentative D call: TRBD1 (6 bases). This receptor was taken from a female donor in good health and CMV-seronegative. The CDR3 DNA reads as TGTGCCAGCAGCCCAGCAGGGGAAACTGAAGCTTTCTTT. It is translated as CASSPAGETEAFF.